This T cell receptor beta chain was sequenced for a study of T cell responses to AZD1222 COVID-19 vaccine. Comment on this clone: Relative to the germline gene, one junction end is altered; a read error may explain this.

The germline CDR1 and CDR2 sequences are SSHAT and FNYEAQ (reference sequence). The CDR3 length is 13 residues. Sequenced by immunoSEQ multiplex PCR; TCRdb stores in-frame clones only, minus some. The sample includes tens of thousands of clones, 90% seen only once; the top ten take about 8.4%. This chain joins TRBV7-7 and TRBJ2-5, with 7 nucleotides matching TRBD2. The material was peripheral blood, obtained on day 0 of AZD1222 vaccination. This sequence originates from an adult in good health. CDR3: CASTHPGGETQYF. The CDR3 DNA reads TGTGCTAGCACCCACCCCGGGGGGGAGACCCAGTACTTC.